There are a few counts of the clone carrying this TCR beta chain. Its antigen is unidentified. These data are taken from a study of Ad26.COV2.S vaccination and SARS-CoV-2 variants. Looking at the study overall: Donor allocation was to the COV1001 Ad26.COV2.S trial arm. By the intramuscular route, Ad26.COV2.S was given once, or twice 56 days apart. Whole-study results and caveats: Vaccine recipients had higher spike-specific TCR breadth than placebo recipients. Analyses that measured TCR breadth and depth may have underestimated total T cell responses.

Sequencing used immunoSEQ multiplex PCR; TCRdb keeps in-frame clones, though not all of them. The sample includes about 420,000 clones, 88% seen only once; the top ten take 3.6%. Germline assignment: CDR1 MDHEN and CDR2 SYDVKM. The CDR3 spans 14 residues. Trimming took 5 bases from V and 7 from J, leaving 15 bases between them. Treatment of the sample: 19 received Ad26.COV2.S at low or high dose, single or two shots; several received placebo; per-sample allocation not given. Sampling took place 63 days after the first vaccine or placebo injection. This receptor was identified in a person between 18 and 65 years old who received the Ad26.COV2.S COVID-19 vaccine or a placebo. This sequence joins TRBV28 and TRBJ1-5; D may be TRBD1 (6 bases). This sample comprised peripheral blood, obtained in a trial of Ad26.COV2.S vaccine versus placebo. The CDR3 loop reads CASSPPRGYQPQHF. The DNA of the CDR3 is TGTGCCAGCAGTCCCCCCAGGGGTTACCAGCCCCAGCATTTT.